This T cell receptor (beta chain) was sequenced in a study of control samples from healthy donors and cancer patients. Sequencing used immunoSEQ multiplex PCR; TCRdb keeps in-frame clones, though not all of them. This table holds roughly 170,000 clones, approximately 94% found once. The CDR3 contains 15 residues. Trimming took 4 bases from V and 6 from J; bases not matched to a gene: 5. Germline CDR1 LNHDA, CDR2 SQIVND (reference sequence). Sequencing was performed on blood. The TCR comes from a woman under 30 in good health. V and J are TRBV19 and TRBJ2-2, with 10 nucleotides matching TRBD1. CDR3 region: CASSTLGQGAGELFF. Written as DNA, the CDR3 is TGTGCCAGTAGTACCCTAGGACAGGGGGCCGGGGAGCTGTTTTTT.